These T cell receptor beta chains were read from a single sample in a study of blood T cell repertoires in COVID-19. Clones were read by immunoSEQ multiplex PCR, and TCRdb kept only the in-frame ones, dropping some. This table has more than 85,000 clones, around 80% appearing once. The sample consisted of peripheral blood. Receptor source: a man older than 75 with acute or convalescent COVID-19. Both conserved end residues are part of each CDR3. The D gene is left open where the match is weak. Only part of the rows carry a size: once, few, many, or a class if the clone is expanded.

-,TRBV5-1,-,TRBJ2-2,TGCGCCAGCAGCCTATCGACAGGGAACACCGGGGAGCTGTTTTTT,CASSLSTGNTGELFF
-,TRBV19,TRBD2,TRBJ2-1,TGTGCCAGTAGTGCCTCTAGCGGATACTACAATGAGCAGTTCTTC,CASSASSGYYNEQFF
-,TRBV7-9,-,TRBJ1-6,TGTGCCAGCAGCCCGCCGGGTCGGAATTCACCCCTCCACTTT,CASSPPGRNSPLHF
-,TRBV5-1,TRBD1,TRBJ2-5,TGCGCCAGCAGCAGAGGGACAGCCCAAGAGACCCAGTACTTC,CASSRGTAQETQYF
once,TRBV3-1/TRBV3-2,TRBD2,TRBJ2-7,TGTGCCAGCAGGCTCACTAGCGGGGGCGAGCAGTACTTC,CASRLTSGGEQYF
-,TRBV2,TRBD1,TRBJ1-1,TGTGCCACTCGGACAGGGCTGAGCTCGAGCTTAATGAACACTGAAGCTTTCTTT,CATRTGLSSSLMNTEAFF
-,TRBV15,TRBD2,TRBJ2-7,TGTGCCACCAGCAGAGGTTTCGCTAGCGGGAGGGCGGGCTACGAGCAGTACTTC,CATSRGFASGRAGYEQYF
few,TRBV28,-,TRBJ1-1,TGTGCCAGCGGCCAGCGTCGAGGGACTGAAGCTTTCTTT,CASGQRRGTEAFF
-,TRBV7-2,-,TRBJ2-5,TGTGCCAGCAGCTTCCCCTCGGGTGAGACCCAGTACTTC,CASSFPSGETQYF
-,TRBV18,TRBD1,TRBJ1-2,TGTGCCAGCTCACGAGGACAGGCTCTGGATGGCTACACCTTC,CASSRGQALDGYTF
-,TRBV19,-,TRBJ1-1,TGTGCCAGTAGTAGGGGCGGGGGGACCACTGAAGCTTTCTTT,CASSRGGGTTEAFF
-,TRBV9,TRBD1,TRBJ1-6,TGTGCCAGCAGCGTAAAGGGGGCGGCCTCACCCCTCCACTTT,CASSVKGAASPLHF
-,TRBV7-2,-,TRBJ1-1,TGTGCCAGCAGCTCATATGGGGCGGCAGTCTCCCCTGAAGCTTTCTTT,CASSSYGAAVSPEAFF
few,TRBV6-1,-,TRBJ1-5,TGTGCCAGCAGTGAAGGGAGGTTAAATCAGCCCCAGCATTTT,CASSEGRLNQPQHF
-,TRBV6-5,TRBD1,TRBJ1-6,TGTGCCAGCAGACGGGACAGGGCAAATGATCCACCCCTCCACTTT,CASRRDRANDPPLHF
-,TRBV4-1,TRBD2,TRBJ2-3,TGCGCCAGCAGCCAAGTTGCGGGAGACACAGATACGCAGTATTTT,CASSQVAGDTDTQYF
once,TRBV10-3,-,TRBJ1-6,TGTGCCATCACTGAGACAGGCAATTCACCCCTCCACTTT,CAITETGNSPLHF
-,TRBV19,TRBD1,TRBJ2-7,TGTGCCAGTAGTGGGGGACAGTCCTCCTACGAGCAGTACTTC,CASSGGQSSYEQYF
-,TRBV10-1,TRBD2,TRBJ2-2,TGCGCCCGAAGCCAACTAGCGAGACCCGGGGAGCTGTTTTTT,CARSQLARPGELFF
-,TRBV5-1,-,TRBJ2-2,TGCGCCAGCAGTCCCACTTCTTTACCGGCCGGGGAGCTGTTTTTT,CASSPTSLPAGELFF
few,TRBV7-8,TRBD1,TRBJ2-7,TGTGCCAGCAGCCCCGGACAGGGGGAGCAGTACTTC,CASSPGQGEQYF
-,TRBV10-3,-,TRBJ2-7,TGTGCCATCAGTGATTACTTGAGTAACTCCTACGAGCAGTACTTC,CAISDYLSNSYEQYF
-,TRBV6-2/TRBV6-3,TRBD1,TRBJ2-1,TGTGCCAGCAGTTACTATGGACAGGGTGGGGATGAGCAGTTCTTC,CASSYYGQGGDEQFF
few,TRBV6-2/TRBV6-3,TRBD2,TRBJ2-7,TGTGCCAGCAGTAGACTAGCGGGCACTAACTACGAGCAGTACTTC,CASSRLAGTNYEQYF
-,TRBV7-2,-,TRBJ1-2,TGTGCCAGCAGCCCCTCACGGACAGCGAACTATGGCTACACCTTC,CASSPSRTANYGYTF
-,TRBV27,-,TRBJ2-3,TGTGCCAGCAGTTTATCTGCGGGACCACTCCGTAGCACAGATACGCAGTATTTT,CASSLSAGPLRSTDTQYF
-,TRBV24-1,-,TRBJ2-7,TGTGCCACCAGTGATTTGCCCAAGACAGGCCACAACGAGCAGTACTTC,CATSDLPKTGHNEQYF
few,TRBV4-3,-,TRBJ2-2,TGCGCCAGCAGCCAGGCTACAGGGTACGGGGAGCTGTTTTTT,CASSQATGYGELFF
-,TRBV6-6,TRBD1,TRBJ1-2,TGTGCCAGCAGTTCATCGACTTCAGGGGGCCCGGGAGGCTACACCTTC,CASSSSTSGGPGGYTF